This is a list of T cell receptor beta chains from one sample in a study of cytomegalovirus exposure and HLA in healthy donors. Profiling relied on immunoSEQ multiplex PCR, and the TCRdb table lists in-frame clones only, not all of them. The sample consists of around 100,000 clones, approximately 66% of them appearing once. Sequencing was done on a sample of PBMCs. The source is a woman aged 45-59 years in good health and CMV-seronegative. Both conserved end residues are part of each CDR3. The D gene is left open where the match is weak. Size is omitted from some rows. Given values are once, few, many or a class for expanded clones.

CDR3aa: CASSQGPLFANEQFF
CDR3nt: TGTGCCAGCAGCCAAGGCCCCCTATTTGCTAATGAGCAGTTCTTC
d_gene: .
j_gene: TRBJ2-1
abundance: few
v_gene: TRBV4-2

CDR3aa: CASSYDRVAEAFF
CDR3nt: TGTGCCAGCAGTTACGACAGGGTGGCTGAAGCTTTCTTT
d_gene: TRBD1
j_gene: TRBJ1-1
abundance: once
v_gene: TRBV6-5

CDR3aa: CASSWIPGARDNSPLHF
CDR3nt: TGTGCCAGCAGTTGGATCCCAGGGGCAAGAGATAATTCACCCCTCCACTTT
d_gene: .
j_gene: TRBJ1-6
abundance: .
v_gene: TRBV27

CDR3aa: CASSWSTGDNYGYTF
CDR3nt: TGTGCCAGCAGCTGGTCGACAGGAGATAACTATGGCTACACCTTC
d_gene: .
j_gene: TRBJ1-2
abundance: .
v_gene: TRBV7-9

CDR3aa: CASSIMWREVRDTQYF
CDR3nt: TGTGCCAGTAGTATCATGTGGCGGGAAGTTCGAGATACGCAGTATTTT
d_gene: .
j_gene: TRBJ2-3
abundance: few
v_gene: TRBV19

CDR3aa: CASRQEDQPQHF
CDR3nt: TGTGCCAGCAGACAGGAAGATCAGCCCCAGCATTTT
d_gene: .
j_gene: TRBJ1-5
abundance: .
v_gene: TRBV6-6

CDR3aa: CASSRWGQGDGYTF
CDR3nt: TGTGCCAGCAGCCGCTGGGGACAGGGGGATGGCTACACCTTC
d_gene: TRBD1
j_gene: TRBJ1-2
abundance: .
v_gene: TRBV6-1

CDR3aa: CSGTSSSGGNEQFF
CDR3nt: TGCAGCGGGACTAGCAGCTCCGGGGGGAATGAGCAGTTCTTC
d_gene: TRBD2
j_gene: TRBJ2-1
abundance: few
v_gene: TRBV29-1

CDR3aa: CASSFKGGATIEQFF
CDR3nt: TGTGCCAGCAGCTTTAAGGGGGGGGCTACAATTGAGCAGTTCTTC
d_gene: .
j_gene: TRBJ2-1
abundance: .
v_gene: TRBV11-2

CDR3aa: CASSRPGGAKNIQYF
CDR3nt: TGTGCCAGCAGCCGCCCGGGGGGGGCCAAAAACATTCAGTACTTC
d_gene: TRBD2
j_gene: TRBJ2-4
abundance: once
v_gene: TRBV6-6

CDR3aa: CASSTAGVGETQYF
CDR3nt: TGTGCCAGCAGTACAGCGGGAGTAGGAGAGACCCAGTACTTC
d_gene: TRBD2
j_gene: TRBJ2-5
abundance: .
v_gene: TRBV6-5

CDR3aa: CASSEGTGYSNQPQHF
CDR3nt: TGTGCCAGCAGTGAAGGGACAGGGTATAGCAATCAGCCCCAGCATTTT
d_gene: TRBD1
j_gene: TRBJ1-5
abundance: .
v_gene: TRBV6-1

CDR3aa: CASSQVGQGYQPQHF
CDR3nt: TGCGCCAGCAGCCAGGTCGGACAGGGATATCAGCCCCAGCATTTT
d_gene: TRBD1
j_gene: TRBJ1-5
abundance: .
v_gene: TRBV4-1

CDR3aa: CASSPLAGPYEQYF
CDR3nt: TGTGCCAGCAGCCCTCTCGCAGGGCCCTACGAGCAGTACTTC
d_gene: .
j_gene: TRBJ2-7
abundance: .
v_gene: TRBV11-3

CDR3aa: CASGQKHDRGQGSYNEQFF
CDR3nt: TGTGCCAGCGGCCAAAAACACGACAGGGGTCAGGGCTCCTACAATGAGCAGTTCTTC
d_gene: TRBD1
j_gene: TRBJ2-1
abundance: .
v_gene: TRBV4-2